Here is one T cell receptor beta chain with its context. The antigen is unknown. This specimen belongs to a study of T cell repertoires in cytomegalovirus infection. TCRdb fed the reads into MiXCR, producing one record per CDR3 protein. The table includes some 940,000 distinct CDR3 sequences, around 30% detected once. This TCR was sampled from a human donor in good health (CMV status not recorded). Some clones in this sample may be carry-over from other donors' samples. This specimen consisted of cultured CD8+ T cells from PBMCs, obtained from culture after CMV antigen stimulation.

The chain's CDR3 is CASSYLRGIVHEQYF. In nucleotides, the CDR3 is TGTGCCAGCAGTTACTTGCGGGGGATTGTCCACGAGCAGTACTTC. This chain joins TRBV6-6 and TRBJ2-7, with 7 positions matching TRBD2. The CDR3 extends over 15 amino acids. Germline trimming cut 1 base from V and 5 bases from J; bases unmatched to any gene: 8. Germline CDR1 and CDR2: MNHNY and SVGAGI (reference sequence).